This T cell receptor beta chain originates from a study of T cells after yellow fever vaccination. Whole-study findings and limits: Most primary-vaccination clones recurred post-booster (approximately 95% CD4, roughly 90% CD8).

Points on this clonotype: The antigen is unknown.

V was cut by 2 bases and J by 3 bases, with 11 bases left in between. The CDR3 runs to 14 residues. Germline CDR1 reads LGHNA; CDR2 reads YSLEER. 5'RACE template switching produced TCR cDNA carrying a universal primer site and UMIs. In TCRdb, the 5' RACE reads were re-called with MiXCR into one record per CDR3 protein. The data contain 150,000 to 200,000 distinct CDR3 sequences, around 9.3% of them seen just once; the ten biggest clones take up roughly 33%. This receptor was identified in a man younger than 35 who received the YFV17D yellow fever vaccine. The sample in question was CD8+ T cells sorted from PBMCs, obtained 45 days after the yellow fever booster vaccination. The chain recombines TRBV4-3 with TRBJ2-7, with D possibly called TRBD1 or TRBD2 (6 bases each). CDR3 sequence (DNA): TGCGCCAGCAGCCAAAGTGAGGGGGGCTACGAGCAGTACTTC. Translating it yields CASSQSEGGYEQYF.